Listed below are T cell receptor beta chains from one sample, sequenced in a study of CD8 T cells in ankylosing spondylitis. TCRdb recomputed calls from the 5' RACE reads with MiXCR, one row per CDR3 protein. Of 700,000 to 1,000,000 distinct CDR3 sequences in the sample, approximately 10% are singletons; the top ten hold just over 0.5%. Sequences were obtained from blood, either unsorted or a sorted T cell fraction (not recorded which). The source of these receptors is a male donor with ankylosing spondylitis. Both conserved end residues are part of each CDR3. The order of the fields is J gene, D gene, V gene, clone size, CDR3 DNA, CDR3 protein. D genes are given only for firm matches. Clone size is given for some rows only: seen once, a few or many times, or a class if the clone is expanded.

J gene: TRBJ1-5
D gene: .
V gene: TRBV19
clone size: few
CDR3 DNA: TGTGCCAGTACCAGAAGCGAGGGTCAGCCCCAGCATTTT
CDR3 protein: CASTRSEGQPQHF

J gene: TRBJ2-1
D gene: TRBD2
V gene: TRBV6-2/TRBV6-3
clone size: few
CDR3 DNA: TGTGCCAGCAGTTACTCCCCGGGGCGGGGAGGGGACAATGAGCAGTTCTTC
CDR3 protein: CASSYSPGRGGDNEQFF

J gene: TRBJ1-1
D gene: TRBD1
V gene: TRBV29-1
clone size: many
CDR3 DNA: TGCAGCGTCTGGACAGGGGCTAGGGCTGAAGCTTTCTTT
CDR3 protein: CSVWTGARAEAFF

J gene: TRBJ2-3
D gene: .
V gene: TRBV12-3/TRBV12-4
clone size: few
CDR3 DNA: TGTGCCAGCACCCTGGACCACCCCAGTAAGCAGTATTTT
CDR3 protein: CASTLDHPSKQYF

J gene: TRBJ2-2
D gene: TRBD2
V gene: TRBV27
clone size: few
CDR3 DNA: TGTGCCAGCAGTTTATTCGGACTAGCGGTAAACGCCGGGGAGCTGTTTTTT
CDR3 protein: CASSLFGLAVNAGELFF

J gene: TRBJ1-1
D gene: .
V gene: TRBV5-1
clone size: .
CDR3 DNA: TGCGCCAGCAGGTTCATAGGGGGGCCCGCTGAAGCTTTCTTT
CDR3 protein: CASRFIGGPAEAFF

J gene: TRBJ2-3
D gene: .
V gene: TRBV7-9
clone size: many
CDR3 DNA: TGTGCCAGCAGCCCCGGAGTCCTCTTTCCCCGAAAGGATACGCAGTATTTT
CDR3 protein: CASSPGVLFPRKDTQYF

J gene: TRBJ2-2
D gene: .
V gene: TRBV6-2/TRBV6-3
clone size: .
CDR3 DNA: TGTGCCAGCGACCAACGGGCAGGCGCCGGGGAGCTGTTTTTT
CDR3 protein: CASDQRAGAGELFF

J gene: TRBJ2-3
D gene: .
V gene: TRBV20-1
clone size: many
CDR3 DNA: TGCAGTGCCCTCCGGGACACTGCTACAGATACGCAGTATTTT
CDR3 protein: CSALRDTATDTQYF

J gene: TRBJ1-6
D gene: .
V gene: TRBV6-1
clone size: many
CDR3 DNA: TGTGCCAGCAGTGAGCTTAACAGGGATTCACCCCTCCACTTT
CDR3 protein: CASSELNRDSPLHF

J gene: TRBJ1-1
D gene: .
V gene: TRBV7-9
clone size: .
CDR3 DNA: TGTGCCAGCAGCTTGGGCACAGGGCCCATGAACACTGAAGCTTTCTTT
CDR3 protein: CASSLGTGPMNTEAFF

J gene: TRBJ1-3
D gene: .
V gene: TRBV11-1
clone size: .
CDR3 DNA: TGTGCCAGCAGCTCCGAGAGGAGTGGGAGAAACACCATATATTTT
CDR3 protein: CASSSERSGRNTIYF

J gene: TRBJ2-3
D gene: .
V gene: TRBV7-2
clone size: .
CDR3 DNA: TGTGCCAGCAGCCTGCTTGGGGGCCCAGGAGATACGCAGTATTTT
CDR3 protein: CASSLLGGPGDTQYF

J gene: TRBJ2-7
D gene: .
V gene: TRBV6-6
clone size: .
CDR3 DNA: TGTGCCAGCACCCCGGGTGGATTGGGCGAGCAGTACTTC
CDR3 protein: CASTPGGLGEQYF

J gene: TRBJ1-1
D gene: TRBD1
V gene: TRBV6-1
clone size: few
CDR3 DNA: TGTGCCAGCAGTCCCCCGGGACAGGGCCGAAAAGGGACTGAAGCTTTCTTT
CDR3 protein: CASSPPGQGRKGTEAFF

J gene: TRBJ1-1
D gene: .
V gene: TRBV28
clone size: few
CDR3 DNA: TGTGCCAGCAGCCATTCCGCCGTCGGGGACACTGAAGCTTTCTTT
CDR3 protein: CASSHSAVGDTEAFF

J gene: TRBJ2-1
D gene: TRBD2
V gene: TRBV11-2
clone size: few
CDR3 DNA: TGTGCCAGCAGCTTCCAGGGCGGGGGGAGGTACAATGAGCAGTTCTTC
CDR3 protein: CASSFQGGGRYNEQFF

J gene: TRBJ1-1
D gene: .
V gene: TRBV12-3/TRBV12-4
clone size: .
CDR3 DNA: TGTGCCAGCAGTTTAGGGCTGGGTAGAGGTGAAGCTTTCTTT
CDR3 protein: CASSLGLGRGEAFF

J gene: TRBJ1-3
D gene: .
V gene: TRBV12-3/TRBV12-4
clone size: many
CDR3 DNA: TGTGCCAGCACTAACATGGGGGCTGGAAACACCATATATTTT
CDR3 protein: CASTNMGAGNTIYF

J gene: TRBJ2-5
D gene: TRBD2
V gene: TRBV12-3/TRBV12-4
clone size: many
CDR3 DNA: TGTGCCAGCAGTTCCGATACTAGCGGGGTAATAAAGACCCAGTACTTC
CDR3 protein: CASSSDTSGVIKTQYF

J gene: TRBJ2-1
D gene: .
V gene: TRBV20-1
clone size: .
CDR3 DNA: TGCAGTGCTAGAGAGATAGATCCCTACAATGAGCAGTTCTTC
CDR3 protein: CSAREIDPYNEQFF

J gene: TRBJ2-1
D gene: TRBD1
V gene: TRBV4-3
clone size: .
CDR3 DNA: TGCGCCAGCAGCCAGAGGGACAGGGCTGGCGATGAGCAGTTCTTC
CDR3 protein: CASSQRDRAGDEQFF

J gene: TRBJ2-3
D gene: TRBD2
V gene: TRBV7-8
clone size: .
CDR3 DNA: TGTGCCAGCAGCTTATACTCCGCTAGCGGGAATACAGATACGCAGTATTTT
CDR3 protein: CASSLYSASGNTDTQYF

J gene: TRBJ1-4
D gene: .
V gene: TRBV11-3
clone size: .
CDR3 DNA: TGTGCCAGCAGCTCCTGGGGGAACCCAGAAAAACTGTTTTTT
CDR3 protein: CASSSWGNPEKLFF

J gene: TRBJ1-1
D gene: .
V gene: TRBV5-1
clone size: .
CDR3 DNA: TGCGCCAGCACGTCCGGGCCAGCCGACACTGAAGCTTTCTTT
CDR3 protein: CASTSGPADTEAFF

J gene: TRBJ1-5
D gene: TRBD1
V gene: TRBV5-1
clone size: many
CDR3 DNA: TGCGCCAGCAGCTTGACAGGGGGACATCAGCCCCAGCATTTT
CDR3 protein: CASSLTGGHQPQHF

J gene: TRBJ2-1
D gene: .
V gene: TRBV7-2
clone size: .
CDR3 DNA: TGTGCCAGCACCCTTCTAGTCCACGGTGAGCAGTTCTTC
CDR3 protein: CASTLLVHGEQFF

J gene: TRBJ2-2
D gene: TRBD2
V gene: TRBV20-1
clone size: few
CDR3 DNA: TGCAGTGCTATGACTAGCGGGGAGGGGGAGCTGTTTTTT
CDR3 protein: CSAMTSGEGELFF

J gene: TRBJ2-7
D gene: .
V gene: TRBV5-1
clone size: few
CDR3 DNA: TGCGCCAGCAGCTTGGTGGGGGTACACGAGCAGTACTTC
CDR3 protein: CASSLVGVHEQYF